The 25 T cell receptor beta chains given below trace back to one sample, sequenced in a study of cytotoxic CD8 clonotypes in ibrutinib-treated CLL. Only in-frame clones appear in the TCRdb table, and some are missing; sequencing was by immunoSEQ multiplex PCR. The sample comprises some 47,000 clones, roughly 63% of which are singletons, and approximately 28% rests with the top ten. Source: PBMCs, taken after 24 months of ibrutinib treatment. These receptors were taken from a human donor with chronic lymphocytic leukemia.

The V call is TRBV6-6, the J call TRBJ2-7, with TRBD1 identical over 7 bases. This CDR3 spans 15 amino acids. Germline loops: CDR1 MNHNY, CDR2 SVGAGI (reference sequence). With 7 bases clipped from V and 7 bases from J, the junction kept 16 bases outside the gene matches. The CDR3 spells CASTLPPGQINEQYF. The CDR3 bases are TGTGCCAGCACCCTACCCCCGGGACAGATCAATGAGCAGTACTTC.

The chain couples TRBV6-5 to TRBJ1-3; D may be TRBD1 (6 bases). CDR3 length: 15 amino acids. Trimming removed 6 bases at V and 0 bases at J, with 12 bases between. Germline-derived CDR1 and CDR2 are MNHEY and SVGAGI. The DNA for the CDR3 is TGTGCCAGCAGCCTCGGACAGTTCTCTGGAAACACCATATATTTT. Amino acid sequence: CASSLGQFSGNTIYF.

This chain connects TRBV19 to TRBJ2-2, with D unclear. V lost 3 bases and J lost 0, with 5 bases in between. Germline V gene sequence: CDR1 LNHDA, CDR2 SQIVND (reference sequence). The CDR3 length is 14 residues. As DNA, the CDR3 is TGTGCCAGTAGTATCGGTCCGAACACCGGGGAGCTGTTTTTT. Translation: CASSIGPNTGELFF.

The chain uses TRBV7-8 and TRBJ2-6; D gene uncertain. CDR1 and CDR2 from the germline V gene are SGHVS and FQNEAQ. The CDR3 is 13 amino acids. Trimming took 5 bases from V and 7 from J, leaving 9 bases between them. The DNA of the CDR3 is TGTGCCAGCAGCGGCCGAGCCGCCAACGTCCTGACTTTC. Protein product: CASSGRAANVLTF. Supplemented by reference TRBV7-8 and TRBJ2-6, the full variable domain reads GAGVSQSPRYKVAKRGQDVALRCDPISGHVSLFWYQQALGQGPEFLTYFQNEAQLDKSGLPSDRFFAERPEGSVSTLKIQRTQQEDSAVYLCASSGRAANVLTFGAGSRLTVL.

The rearrangement joins TRBV5-1 to TRBJ2-5; 10 bases are shared with TRBD1. Germline V gives CDR1 SGHRS, CDR2 YFSETQ. Trimming removed 4 bases from V and 6 bases from J; junction bases left unmatched: 6. CDR3 length: 14 amino acids. The CDR3: CASSAGQGLKTQYF. DNA for the CDR3: TGCGCCAGCAGCGCGGGACAGGGGCTGAAGACCCAGTACTTC.

The V and J genes are TRBV27 and TRBJ2-1, with 7 bases lining up with TRBD1. The V gene's germline CDR1 is MNHEY and CDR2 SMNVEV (reference sequence). The CDR3 totals 15 residues. Trimming cost V 4 bases and J 1 base; bases outside gene matches: 4. In DNA form, the CDR3 reads TGTGCCAGCAGTTCCGACAGGGTTTCCTACAATGAGCAGTTCTTC. It specifies CASSSDRVSYNEQFF.

The DNA for the CDR3 is TGCGCCAGCAGCCGTGGGACAGGGGCGCCGGGCGAGACCCAGTACTTC. Translated: CASSRGTGAPGETQYF. The chain is built from TRBV4-1 and TRBJ2-5, with 10 bases matching TRBD1. This CDR3 is 16 amino acids long. J gave up 5 bases and V 4 bases, and 10 bases lay outside the gene matches. Germline CDR1 and CDR2: MGHRA and YSYEKL.

V usage is TRBV6-1 and J usage is TRBJ2-3; the match to TRBD2 covers 7 bases. The germline V gene encodes CDR1 MNHNS and CDR2 SASEGT. CDR3 length equals 16 residues. V shed 2 bases, J shed 5 bases, and the junction held 10 bases outside the gene matches. The CDR3 nucleotides are TGTGCCAGCAGTGAAAGCGGGGCCCGATTTGGAGATACGCAGTATTTT. The encoded protein is CASSESGARFGDTQYF.

The rearrangement uses TRBV25-1 and TRBJ1-3, with D perhaps TRBD1 (6 bases). This CDR3 comprises 13 residues. Germline CDR1 is MGHDK and CDR2 is SYGVNS. With 2 bases removed from V and 10 bases from J, the gap between germline ends came to 12 bases. The CDR3 region has the DNA TGTGCCAGCAGTGAAGGAACAGGGTGGACCATATATTTT. This translates into CASSEGTGWTIYF.

Written as DNA, the CDR3 is TGCGCCAGCAGCTTGTCTGGAGGGGTTAATTCACCCCTCCACTTT. This sequence encodes CASSLSGGVNSPLHF. V gene TRBV5-1 combines with J gene TRBJ1-6; a weak D match, TRBD1 (5 bases). V shed 1 base and J shed 6 bases, with 11 bases lying between them. The CDR3 length is 15 residues. From germline, CDR1 is SGHRS and CDR2 YFSETQ.

V is TRBV21-1 and J is TRBJ1-2. TRBV21-1 is assigned pseudogene status. CDR3 length: 15 residues. The chain's CDR3 is CASSKAPGLGEGYTF. In nucleotides, the CDR3 is TGTGCCAGCAGCAAAGCACCGGGACTAGGTGAAGGCTACACCTTC.

This clone appeared a few times. The rearrangement uses TRBV4-2 and TRBJ2-1, with a possible D match to TRBD2 (5 bases). Trimming cost V 4 bases and J 9 bases, with 13 bases left between them. The CDR3 has 13 residues. The germline V gene has CDR1 LGHNA and CDR2 YNFKEQ. CDR3 region: CASSPRRGSEQFF. The DNA of the CDR3 is TGTGCCAGCAGCCCACGGCGAGGGTCTGAGCAGTTCTTC.

J is TRBJ1-2 and V is TRBV12-5; D not resolved. The CDR3 sequence is 14 residues long. Germline loops: CDR1 LGHNT, CDR2 FRNRAP. Trimming stripped 5 bases from V and 4 bases from J, with 14 bases between. The CDR3 bases are TGTGCTAGTGGTCCCCGTTCGACCTCCTATGGCTACACCTTC. This sequence encodes CASGPRSTSYGYTF. Full variable domain (rest looked up from reference TRBV12-5 and TRBJ1-2): DARVTQTPRHKVTEMGQEVTMRCQPILGHNTVFWYRQTMMQGLELLAYFRNRAPLDDSGMPKDRFSAEMPDATLATLKIQPSEPRDSAVYFCASGPRSTSYGYTFGSGTRLTVV.

This rearrangement joins TRBV12-5 to TRBJ1-2; no firm D call. CDR1 LGHNT and CDR2 FRNRAP come from the germline V gene. The CDR3 runs to 12 residues. V was pared by 1 base and J by 9 bases, with 9 bases between. The CDR3 nucleotides are TGTGCTAGTGGTTTGGGGGCAGACCGCTACACCTTC. Protein sequence: CASGLGADRYTF.

The rearrangement joins TRBV2 to TRBJ2-2; D assignment may be TRBD1 or TRBD2 (5 bases each). The germline V gene has CDR1 SNHLY and CDR2 FYNNEI. V gave up 6 bases and J gave up 7 bases, with 9 bases separating them. CDR3 length equals 12 residues. For the CDR3, the DNA is TGTGCCAGCAGCGGGACCGGCGGGGAGCTGTTTTTT. Residues: CASSGTGGELFF.

The rearrangement links TRBV4-1 to TRBJ2-3; TRBD2 is a possible D gene (7 bases). Germline V gene sequence: CDR1 MGHRA, CDR2 YSYEKL. There are 15 residues in the CDR3. Deletions cut 0 bases from V and 4 bases from J, with 11 bases between. This CDR3 is CASSQDRGAPDTQYF. The CDR3 DNA sequence: TGCGCCAGCAGCCAAGATCGGGGGGCCCCAGATACGCAGTATTTT.

The rearrangement links TRBV27 to TRBJ2-2; no reliable D call. Trimming stripped 6 bases from V and 7 bases from J, with 9 bases between. The CDR3 extends over 12 amino acids. Per germline, CDR1 MNHEY and CDR2 SMNVEV (reference sequence). The DNA for the CDR3 is TGTGCCAGCAGCTTAGGCGGCGGGGAGCTGTTTTTT. It is translated as CASSLGGGELFF.

CDR3 sequence: CASSKGADRYEQYF. CDR3 DNA sequence: TGTGCCAGTAGTAAGGGGGCGGACCGCTACGAGCAGTACTTC. The chain combines TRBV19 with TRBJ2-7; TRBD1 agrees at 7 bases. In germline, CDR1 is LNHDA, CDR2 SQIVND (reference sequence). The V gene end was trimmed by 4 bases and the J gene end by 3 bases; junction bases not matched to a gene: 6. This CDR3 has 14 residues.

This rearrangement joins TRBV6-1 to TRBJ1-5; D gene unclear. Germline-derived CDR1 and CDR2 are MNHNS and SASEGT. The CDR3 consists of 14 residues. V was clipped by 5 bases and J by 6 bases, with 14 bases between them. CDR3 residues: CASSSTDNSQPQHF. CDR3 DNA: TGTGCCAGCAGTTCTACCGACAACTCTCAGCCCCAGCATTTT.

The chain has TRBV4-1 and TRBJ1-1; TRBD1 might be the D (5 bases). Per germline, CDR1 MGHRA and CDR2 YSYEKL. The CDR3 spans 15 residues. Trimming pared 0 bases from V and 1 base from J, leaving 9 bases between. Here the CDR3 reads CASSQEAGTNTEAFF. As DNA, the CDR3 is TGCGCCAGCAGCCAAGAGGCGGGGACGAACACTGAAGCTTTCTTT.

This chain links TRBV9 with TRBJ2-3; TRBD2 agrees at 8 bases. The V segment lost 0 bases and the J segment 3 bases; nucleotides outside the gene matches: 3. This CDR3 is 15 amino acids long. The germline V gene encodes CDR1 SGDLS and CDR2 YYNGEE. The CDR3 DNA reads TGTGCCAGCAGCGTAGTGGGCGGGGGGACAGATACGCAGTATTTT. Protein sequence: CASSVVGGGTDTQYF. Using reference TRBV9 and TRBJ2-3 for the parts outside the CDR3, the full variable domain is DSGVTQTPKHLITATGQRVTLRCSPRSGDLSVYWYQQSLDQGLQFLIQYYNGEERAKGNILERFSAQQFPDLHSELNLSSLELGDSALYFCASSVVGGGTDTQYFGPGTRLTVL.

This clone was seen many times. J is TRBJ2-5 and V is TRBV11-1; TRBD2 matches 15 bases. The CDR3 is 15 amino acids. V was pared by 4 bases and J by 4 bases, with 1 base of the junction left unmatched. Germline CDR1 and CDR2: SGHAT and FQDESV (reference sequence). This chain's CDR3 is CASSSGLAGGETQYF. The CDR3 DNA reads TGTGCCAGCAGCTCGGGACTAGCGGGGGGAGAGACCCAGTACTTC.

The chain has TRBV6-6 and TRBJ2-7, with a weak D call TRBD2 (6 bases). The V and J ends lost 6 bases and 1 base respectively, with 16 bases between them. CDR1 is MNHNY, CDR2 SVGAGI, per germline (reference sequence). The CDR3 spans 15 residues. The CDR3 DNA is TGTGCCAGCAGCCCCGGGGGTAAACCGTCCTACGAGCAGTACTTC. Protein sequence: CASSPGGKPSYEQYF.

The CDR3 coding sequence is TGTGCCAACCGGGACCGCACTACAGATACGCAGTATTTT. Its translation: CANRDRTTDTQYF. The J gene is TRBJ2-3, the V gene TRBV6-1; D assignment may be TRBD1 or TRBD2 (5 bases each). Germline values: CDR1 MNHNS, CDR2 SASEGT. This CDR3 is built from 13 residues. V shed 10 bases and J shed 3 bases, with 14 bases lying between them.

The chain is built from TRBV29-1 and TRBJ1-2, with TRBD1 as a possible D gene (6 bases). Trimming left V 6 bases short and J 6 bases short, with 23 bases between. The CDR3 extends over 15 amino acids. Germline V gives CDR1 SQVTM, CDR2 ANQGSEA. Here the CDR3 reads CSVPAKGQSRDGYTF. CDR3 DNA sequence: TGCAGCGTCCCCGCCAAAGGACAGTCGAGAGATGGCTACACCTTC.